The 14 T cell receptor beta chains presented below share a single source sample, sequenced in a study of breast tumors, draining lymph nodes, adjacent tissues. The lymph nodes were axillary draining lymph nodes from breast cancer patients. In TCRdb, the multiplex PCR reads were re-called with MiXCR into one record per CDR3 protein. The table shows around 290,000 distinct CDR3 sequences, with over 25% occurring only once. The sequencing input was axillary lymph node tissue. The source is a female donor with breast cancer. Some clones in this sample may be carry-over from other donors' samples.

Notes on this clonotype: The junction shows a germline mismatch at one end, possibly a read error. This chain connects TRBV10-2 to TRBJ1-5; weak D call: TRBD1 (5 bases). The CDR3 consists of 16 residues. Germline-derived CDR1 and CDR2 are WSHSY and SAAADI. The CDR3 protein is CASSRGVGESNQPQHF. The CDR3 DNA reads as TGTGCCAGCTCACGGGGCGTCGGGGAAAGCAATCAGCCCCAGCATTTT.

Comments on this clonotype: One end of the junction does not line up with germline, which may come from a read error. This sequence joins TRBV29-1 and TRBJ2-2; 14 bases match TRBD2. The CDR3 runs 14 residues. Germline CDR1 and CDR2: SQVTM and ANQGSEA. For the CDR3, the DNA is TGCGGCGTTGAGGGGACTAGCGGGGGCAGGGAGCTGTTTTTT. Amino acids: CGVEGTSGGRELFF.

V usage is TRBV19 and J usage is TRBJ2-2, with D unclear. There are 11 residues in the CDR3. V lost 7 bases and J lost 6, with 6 bases in between. Germline V gene sequence: CDR1 LNHDA, CDR2 SQIVND (reference sequence). CDR3 region: CASISPGELFF. CDR3 DNA: TGTGCCAGTATTTCCCCCGGGGAGCTGTTTTTT.

This clonotype was counted ten times or more. V gene TRBV10-3 combines with J gene TRBJ2-7, with D possibly matching TRBD1 (5 bases). Germline V gene sequence: CDR1 ENHRY, CDR2 SYGVKD. Trimming cost V 6 bases and J 4 bases, with 10 bases left between them. This CDR3 is 12 amino acids long. The CDR3 is CAISLDSYEQYF. CDR3 bases: TGTGCCATCAGCCTAGACAGTTACGAGCAGTACTTC.

The chain links TRBV28 to TRBJ2-3; 8 positions agree with TRBD2. Germline CDR1 is MDHEN and CDR2 is SYDVKM. The trim removed 6 bases at V and 6 bases at J, leaving 20 bases unmatched. The CDR3 extends over 18 amino acids. This chain's CDR3 is CASRYYSRGTRGLDTQYF. Written as DNA, the CDR3 is TGTGCCAGCAGATATTACTCCCGCGGGACTAGAGGGTTGGATACGCAGTATTTT.

At least ten counts were recorded for this clonotype. V usage is TRBV20-1 and J usage is TRBJ2-3; TRBD1 matches at 9 bases. The CDR3 has 14 residues. Germline V gene data show CDR1 as DFQATT and CDR2 as SNEGSKA (reference sequence). Germline trimming cut 5 bases from V and 5 bases from J; bases unmatched to any gene: 8. For the CDR3, the DNA is TGCAGTGCTGTACCGGGACAGGGACTAGATACGCAGTATTTT. Protein sequence: CSAVPGQGLDTQYF.

As for this clonotype: It may be a read error: a sequence one base away is much more abundant. The chain links TRBV30 to TRBJ2-7; maybe TRBD2 (5 bases). This CDR3 has 12 amino acids. The germline CDR1 and CDR2 sequences are GTSNPN and SVGIG (reference sequence). Between the trimmed V and J ends, which lost 0 bases and 5 bases, there was a span of 8 bases. For the CDR3, the DNA is TGTGCCTGGAGTGTACGGGGTAACGAGCAGTACTTC. Amino acids: CAWSVRGNEQYF.

There are many counts of this clonotype. The chain combines TRBV12-3 or TRBV12-4 with TRBJ2-7; 12 nucleotides align to TRBD2. The V segment lost 0 bases and the J segment 1 base; nucleotides outside the gene matches: 7. There are 18 residues in the CDR3. CDR3 in amino acids: CASSLAIGLAGNSYEQYF. Written as DNA, the CDR3 is TGTGCCAGCAGTTTAGCGATCGGACTAGCGGGGAATTCCTACGAGCAGTACTTC.

A note on this clonotype: Given a much more abundant clone one base away, this may be a read error. J is TRBJ2-6 and V is TRBV20-1, with D possibly being TRBD2 (6 bases). Trimming cost V 5 bases and J 6 bases, with 20 bases left between them. Germline V lookup: CDR1 DFQATT, CDR2 SNEGSKA (reference sequence). The CDR3 consists of 16 residues. The CDR3 spells CSAPRDRVTAANVLTF. The CDR3 DNA is TGCAGTGCTCCGCGGGATAGGGTTACTGCGGCCAACGTCCTGACTTTC.

This clonotype has more than one count but fewer than ten. Just one base apart from a much larger clone, this may be a read error. This chain links TRBV5-1 with TRBJ2-3; 7 bases fit TRBD2. This CDR3 contains 18 residues. Germline lookup yields CDR1 SGHRS and CDR2 YFSETQ. Here the CDR3 reads CASSLARWEGSSTETQYF. The CDR3 bases are TGCGCCAGCAGCTTGGCCAGGTGGGAGGGATCTAGCACAGAGACGCAGTATTTT. The full variable domain, in which reference TRBV5-1 and TRBJ2-3 provide the parts outside the CDR3, is KAGVTQTPRYLIKTRGQQVTLSCSPISGHRSVSWYQQTPGQGLQFLFEYFSETQRNKGNFPGRFSGRQFSNSRSEMNVSTLELGDSALYLCASSLARWEGSSTETQYFGPGTRLTVL.

A few counts support this clonotype. The chain recombines TRBV6-2 or TRBV6-3 with TRBJ2-1; 8 nucleotides match TRBD2. The CDR3 covers 16 residues. J was trimmed by 0 bases and V by 5 bases; bases with no gene match: 6. Looked up from germline, CDR1 is MNHEY and CDR2 is SVGEGT. In DNA form, the CDR3 reads TGTGCCAGCAGTCGATTACTAGCGGACTCCTACAATGAGCAGTTCTTC. It encodes CASSRLLADSYNEQFF.

The CDR3 sequence is CASSEEGLAYF. In DNA, the CDR3 is TGTGCCAGCAGTGAAGAGGGACTAGCGTATTTT. The chain combines TRBV2 with TRBJ2-3; TRBD2 matches 9 bases. J was trimmed by 14 bases and V by 1 base; bases with no gene match: 1. Germline V gene sequence: CDR1 SNHLY, CDR2 FYNNEI. The CDR3 totals 11 residues.

This sequence joins TRBV12-5 and TRBJ1-1; possibly TRBD1 for D (6 bases). The CDR3 is made up of 14 amino acids. Germline V gene sequence: CDR1 LGHNT, CDR2 FRNRAP. V was clipped by 5 bases and J by 1 base, with 11 bases between them. CDR3 in DNA: TGTGCTAGTGGTCCGGGACACAGGAACACTGAAGCTTTCTTT. This translates into CASGPGHRNTEAFF.

This clonotype has a count of ten or more. The chain links TRBV7-2 to TRBJ2-3; 9 bases are shared with TRBD2. Trimming took 2 bases from V and 4 from J; bases not matched to a gene: 10. Germline CDR1 SGHTA, CDR2 FQGNSA. This CDR3 region has 17 residues. CDR3 sequence reads: CASSLSDLAGIADTQYF. The CDR3, as DNA: TGTGCCAGCAGCTTAAGCGACCTAGCGGGAATTGCAGATACGCAGTATTTT.